This T cell receptor (beta chain) appears in the sequencing data of a study of cytotoxic CD8 clonotypes in ibrutinib-treated CLL (TCRdb year 2021). About the full investigation: The cohort had some eleven relapsed/refractory and about 15 treatment-naive patients; approximately 17 were IGHV unmutated. Response samples were taken after a median of approximately 13 months on treatment, ranging from about 6 to 40 months. Longitudinal samples were available for about 30% of the roughly 90 trial participants. Partial responses were observed in roughly 24 patients and complete responses in 2; after a median follow-up of roughly 62 months, remission was maintained in 14 patients and progression was observed in approximately twelve. Cryopreserved peripheral blood mononuclear cells were obtained prior to treatment, at the time of response, and at either disease progression or sustained remission. On average, each sample had about 250,000 productive templates and approximately 100,000 productive rearrangements. Points the paper makes about the study in general: Clonality rose at ibrutinib response, remained stable during sustained remission, and dropped back toward baseline at progression. Lymph node repertoires were not examined, and the timing of sampling was not matched between patients in sustained remission and those whose disease progressed. Public clonotypes were rare and either shrank or stayed stable during treatment, and the rise in clonality at ibrutinib response reflected expansion of private clonotypes. At baseline, clonality was higher than in age-matched healthy donors and showed a strong correlation with circulating CD8+ T-cell counts.

CDR1 and CDR2 (LGHNA, YSLEER) derive from the germline V gene. The CDR3 numbers 20 residues from cysteine through phenylalanine. Of all the DNA, just the CDR3 is kept, 60 bases in frame from base 1. The junction carries 25 bases between V and J, which are trimmed by 0 bases and 5 bases respectively. A MiSeq instrument was used for deep resolution sequencing, which targeted depths ranging from 1 in 1 million up to 1 in 200,000 T cells, with coverage averaging 10x for each clonotype. The immunoSEQ hsTCRB Kit was used to generate the TCR beta libraries. The original pipeline was this. Data were analyzed with ImmunoSEQ Data Assistant and ImmunoSEQ Analyzer, with V, D and J genes assigned per IMGT definitions. Clonality was computed as one minus normalized Shannon entropy of productive rearrangement frequencies, ranging from 0 to 1. Public clonotype analysis was restricted to overrepresented clonotypes comprising at least 0.05% of each patient's repertoire. Approximately 14 age-matched healthy donor repertoires from immuneACCESS were used as controls for clonality. TCRdb retrieved this table from immuneACCESS and kept in-frame rearrangements only. Not all clones are present; in checked studies, unresolved V genes account for under half, and no reason is known for the remainder. V, J and clone size are those of that table, while D and trimming were read from the DNA. This sample lists approximately 300,000 clones; 80% were detected once. The ten largest clones represent about 6.7% of the sample.

For TCR beta library preparation, around 2.1 micrograms of genomic DNA were extracted from the cryopreserved PBMCs. High-throughput TCR beta sequencing was performed on longitudinal blood samples from CLL patients receiving ibrutinib monotherapy. The patients were enrolled in a single-center, open-label phase 2 trial of ibrutinib monotherapy. A word on this clone: The antigen it recognizes is unknown. No per-base quality is available; no much larger clone lies one base away.

This specimen was PBMCs, taken before ibrutinib treatment. The source of this sequence is a human donor with chronic lymphocytic leukemia. Rearrangement joined TRBV4-3 to TRBJ1-4; no D gene call is confident. In nucleotide form, the sequence is TGCGCCAGCAGCCAAGATTCGGCGAAAGTATTTGGTTTGGGAAATGAAAAACTGTTTTTT. It specifies CASSQDSAKVFGLGNEKLFF.